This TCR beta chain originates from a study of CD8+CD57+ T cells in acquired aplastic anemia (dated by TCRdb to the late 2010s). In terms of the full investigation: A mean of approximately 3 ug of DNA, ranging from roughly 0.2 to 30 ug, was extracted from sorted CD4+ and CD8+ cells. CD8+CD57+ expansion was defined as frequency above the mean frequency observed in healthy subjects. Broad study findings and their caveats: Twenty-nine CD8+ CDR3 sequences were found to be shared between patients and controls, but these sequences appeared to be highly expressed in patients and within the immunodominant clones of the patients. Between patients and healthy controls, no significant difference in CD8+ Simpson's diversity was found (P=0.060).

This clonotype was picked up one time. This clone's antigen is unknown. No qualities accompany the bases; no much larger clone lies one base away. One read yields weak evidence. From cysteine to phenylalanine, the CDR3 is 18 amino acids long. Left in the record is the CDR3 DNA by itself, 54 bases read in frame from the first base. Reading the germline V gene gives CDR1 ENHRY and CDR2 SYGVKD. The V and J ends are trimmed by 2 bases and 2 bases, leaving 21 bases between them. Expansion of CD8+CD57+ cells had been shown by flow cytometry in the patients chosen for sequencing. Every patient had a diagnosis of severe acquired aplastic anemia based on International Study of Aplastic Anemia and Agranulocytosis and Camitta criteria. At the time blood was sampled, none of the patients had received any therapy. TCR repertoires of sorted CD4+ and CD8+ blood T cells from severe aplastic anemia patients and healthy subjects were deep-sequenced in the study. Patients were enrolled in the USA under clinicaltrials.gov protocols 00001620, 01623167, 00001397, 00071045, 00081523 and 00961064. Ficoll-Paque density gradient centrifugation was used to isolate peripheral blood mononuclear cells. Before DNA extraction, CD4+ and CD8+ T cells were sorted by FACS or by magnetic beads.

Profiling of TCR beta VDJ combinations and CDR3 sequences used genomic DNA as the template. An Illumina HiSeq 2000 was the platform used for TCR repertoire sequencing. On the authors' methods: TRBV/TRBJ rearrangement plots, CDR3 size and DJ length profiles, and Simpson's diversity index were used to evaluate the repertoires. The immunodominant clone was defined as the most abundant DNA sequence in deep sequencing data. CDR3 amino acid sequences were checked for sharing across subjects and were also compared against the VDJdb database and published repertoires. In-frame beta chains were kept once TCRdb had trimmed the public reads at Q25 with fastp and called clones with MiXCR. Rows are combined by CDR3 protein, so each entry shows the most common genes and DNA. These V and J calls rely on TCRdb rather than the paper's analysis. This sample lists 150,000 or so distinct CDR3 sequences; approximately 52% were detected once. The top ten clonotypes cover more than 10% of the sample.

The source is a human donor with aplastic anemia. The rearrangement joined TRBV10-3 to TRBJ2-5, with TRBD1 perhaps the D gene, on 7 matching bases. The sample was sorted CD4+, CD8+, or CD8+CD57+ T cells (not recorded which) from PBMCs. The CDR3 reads CAISEPATGLGGQETQYF. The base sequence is TGTGCCATCAGTGAGCCTGCGACAGGGTTGGGGGGTCAAGAGACCCAGTACTTC.